One TCR beta chain is described in this entry. Its antigen is not identified. V dropped 1 base and J dropped 9; count of bases not matched to a gene: 6. The CDR3 runs 15 residues. Germline V gene lookup returns CDR1 SEHNR and CDR2 FQNEAQ (reference sequence). The data were obtained in a study of beta chain features in type 1 diabetes. Broader study findings: Cells expressing TCR highly could be over-represented by cDNA sequencing.

A sort by CD45RO/CCR7/CD25/CD127/CD95/CD27 yielded CD4+ naive, central memory, regulatory and stem cell-like memory cells. The study reverse transcribed the entire isolated RNA, so it sequenced expressed TCRB transcripts. Profiled with immunoSEQ multiplex PCR; TCRdb holds only in-frame clones, not every one. The sample has about 400,000 clones; over 9.5% are singletons. The TCR originated in a man younger than 30 in good health. The chain recombines TRBV7-9 with TRBJ2-1; 10 bases are shared with TRBD2. Material for sequencing was naive CD4+ T cells from blood. CDR3 nucleotides: TGTGCCAGCAGCTTAGGGGGACTAGCGTATGTTGAGCAGTTCTTC. Protein product: CASSLGGLAYVEQFF. The full variable domain, with the rest looked up from reference TRBV7-9 and TRBJ2-1, is DTGVSQNPRHKITKRGQNVTFRCDPISEHNRLYWYRQTLGQGPEFLTYFQNEAQLEKSRLLSDRFSAERPKGSFSTLEIQRTEQGDSAMYLCASSLGGLAYVEQFFGPGTRLTVL.